This TCR beta chain was recovered during a study of blood T cell repertoires in COVID-19. As for the study in general: The origin of the acute and convalescent COVID-19 samples was the United States, Italy and Spain. From T cells, B-cell-depleted T cells, or PBMCs came the material, which was cDNA or gDNA.

This CDR3 is 17 amino acids long. The ends were cut back, 6 bases at V and 5 bases at J, with 26 bases in the middle. Germline values: CDR1 SQVTM, CDR2 ANQGSEA. Study processing details: Scientists estimated how many nucleated cells there were by amplifying reference gene primers. TCRdb's copy holds only in-frame clones and misses some; the assay was immunoSEQ multiplex PCR. V and J calls and clone size follow that table, whereas D and trimming were derived from the DNA. This sample has about 190,000 clones, with 90% found just once. The sequence came from a man over 45 with acute or convalescent COVID-19. The sample was peripheral blood. This chain connects TRBV29-1 to TRBJ2-1, with TRBD1 as a possible D gene (6 bases). The CDR3 spells CSVGPRTWQGNNNEQFF. Written as DNA, the CDR3 is TGCAGCGTGGGACCCAGGACGTGGCAGGGGAACAACAATGAGCAGTTCTTC.